A selection of T cell receptor beta chains follows, all from one sample in a study of blood T cell repertoires in COVID-19. Using immunoSEQ multiplex PCR, the repertoire was profiled, and TCRdb retains in-frame clones only, with some absent. The sample has around 160,000 clones; 85% to 95% are singletons. Material: peripheral blood. These receptors were taken from a woman aged 60-75 years with COVID-19, enrolled during active disease. Each CDR3 is given with its conserved first and last residue. The D gene is left open where the match is weak. For some rows the clone size is stated as once, few or many, or as a class when expanded; others skip it.

d_call j_call clone_size v_call cdr3_nt cdr3_aa
- TRBJ1-1 few TRBV16 TGTGCCAGCAGCCGACAGACTCAGAACACTGAAGCTTTCTTT CASSRQTQNTEAFF
TRBD1 TRBJ2-2 - TRBV6-5 TGTGCCAGCAGTTATAGGACAGGGGTTGTCACCGGGGAGCTGTTTTTT CASSYRTGVVTGELFF
- TRBJ2-5 once TRBV7-9 TGTGCCAGCAGCCATGGACAGTTCCAAGAGACCCAGTACTTC CASSHGQFQETQYF
TRBD1 TRBJ1-2 - TRBV15 TGTGCCACCAGCAGCCCCCGTCAAACAGGACAGGGGAATGGCTACACCTTC CATSSPRQTGQGNGYTF
- TRBJ2-5 - TRBV15 TGTGCCACCAGCAGAAAGGACTGGTATAAAGAGACCCAGTACTTC CATSRKDWYKETQYF
- TRBJ1-1 - TRBV6-5 TGTGCCAGCAGCCCCGGGACACCGAACACTGAAGCTTTCTTT CASSPGTPNTEAFF
TRBD2 TRBJ2-3 - TRBV20-1 TGCAGTGCTAGTAGGCGGGGGGGCCCAGATACGCAGTATTTT CSASRRGGPDTQYF
- TRBJ1-1 - TRBV7-6 TGTGCCAGCAGCTTAACCCCCGGAGCAGGGGAAGCTTTCTTT CASSLTPGAGEAFF
- TRBJ1-1 - TRBV25-1 TGTGCCAGCAGTGGCCTCGGGGGGGACACTGAAGCTTTCTTT CASSGLGGDTEAFF
TRBD1 TRBJ1-2 - TRBV2 TGTGCCACCCACAAGGGACAGGGGGTGGATGGCTACACCTTC CATHKGQGVDGYTF
- TRBJ2-6 once TRBV2 TGTGCCAGCGCACGAGAGGGGGGGCCTGGGGCCAACGTCCTGACTTTC CASAREGGPGANVLTF
TRBD2 TRBJ2-3 - TRBV18 TGTGCCAGCTCACCGCCGGGACTAGGTAAAGATACGCAGTATTTT CASSPPGLGKDTQYF
- TRBJ1-6 - TRBV7-2 TGTGCCAGCAGCTTGGGTCGGGAATCACCCCTCCACTTT CASSLGRESPLHF
TRBD2 TRBJ2-3 - TRBV4-2 TGTGCCAGCAGCCAGGGACTAGCGGGGGGGCGAGGTACAGATACGCAGTATTTT CASSQGLAGGRGTDTQYF
TRBD2 TRBJ2-7 - TRBV9 TGTGCCAGCAGCTATACCGGGGGGGCCGTCGAGCAGTACTTC CASSYTGGAVEQYF
TRBD1 TRBJ1-6 - TRBV15 TGTGCCACCAGCAGTCGACAGGGTGGGAATTCACCCCTCCACTTT CATSSRQGGNSPLHF
TRBD1 TRBJ1-1 - TRBV19 TGTGCCAGTAGTGAGCCGGGACAGGGAAAGACTGAAGCTTTCTTT CASSEPGQGKTEAFF
TRBD1 TRBJ1-2 - TRBV2 TGTGCCAGCAGGGACAGGGGGATAGGCAACTATGGCTACACCTTC CASRDRGIGNYGYTF
TRBD1 TRBJ1-5 few TRBV7-8 TGTGCCAGCAGCTTGGACAGGCTCAATCAGCCCCAGCATTTT CASSLDRLNQPQHF
TRBD2 TRBJ2-3 - TRBV4-1 TGCGCCAGCAGCCAAGTAGGACTAGCGGGGACAGATACGCAGTATTTT CASSQVGLAGTDTQYF
TRBD1 TRBJ1-2 - TRBV5-4 TGTGCCAGCAGCTTGGGAAGCGACAGGGGGGAAGGCTACACCTTC CASSLGSDRGEGYTF
- TRBJ1-1 - TRBV27 TGTGCCAGCAGTTTATACGGGGAGAACACTGAAGCTTTCTTT CASSLYGENTEAFF
- TRBJ2-5 - TRBV29-1 TGCAGCGTTGAAATGGGCAGAGAGACCCAGTACTTC CSVEMGRETQYF
TRBD1 TRBJ1-1 - TRBV6-5 TGTGCCAGCAGCACCACCGGGACAGGGGGGGCTGAAGCTTTCTTT CASSTTGTGGAEAFF
- TRBJ2-2 - TRBV6-5 TGTGCCAGCATCCCTCCAGGAACCGGGGAGCTGTTTTTT CASIPPGTGELFF
TRBD1 TRBJ2-7 - TRBV10-3 TGTGCCATCAGTTCGAGACAGGGGGGCGCCTACGAGCAGTACTTC CAISSRQGGAYEQYF
TRBD1 TRBJ1-2 - TRBV7-9 TGTGCCAGCAGCCCGACAGGGGGCGCAACCTATGGCTACACCTTC CASSPTGGATYGYTF
TRBD1 TRBJ1-1 - TRBV19 TGTGCCAGTAGTACCTCGACAGGGGTGAACACTGAAGCTTTCTTT CASSTSTGVNTEAFF
TRBD1 TRBJ1-2 - TRBV5-4 TGTGCCAGCAGCTCCTCGACAGGGAACTATGGCTACACCTTC CASSSSTGNYGYTF
- TRBJ2-7 - TRBV19 TGTGCCAGTAGAGGGGGACGGTCCTACGAGCAGTACTTC CASRGGRSYEQYF